The T cell receptor (beta chain) under discussion was sequenced for a study of OX40 agonist ivuxolimab in advanced cancers. General study results and limits: It was also the case that some nonresponders had low normalized T-cell clonal expansion. The specificity for antigen of the expanded peripheral T cells was not determined. Blood T cells, both CD4+ and CD8+, expanded clonally by week 6 at 0.1 to 3.0 mg/kg.

TCRdb's copy holds only in-frame clones and misses some; the assay was immunoSEQ multiplex PCR. The table has around 95,000 clones, about 88% seen once. Comments on this clone: The target antigen is unknown.

Trimming left V 6 bases short and J 3 bases short, with 15 bases between. Germline V gene lookup returns CDR1 MNHNS and CDR2 SASEGT. This CDR3 comprises 14 residues. This sample comprised CD4+ or CD8+ T cells sorted from blood, obtained in a trial of the OX40 agonist ivuxolimab. This receptor was taken from an adult with an advanced solid tumor such as melanoma, head and neck, liver or kidney cancer. The rearrangement uses TRBV6-1 and TRBJ2-7; D gene uncertain. The CDR3 reads CASRDAIQYYEQYF. The CDR3 coding sequence is TGTGCCAGCAGGGACGCCATTCAATACTACGAGCAGTACTTC.